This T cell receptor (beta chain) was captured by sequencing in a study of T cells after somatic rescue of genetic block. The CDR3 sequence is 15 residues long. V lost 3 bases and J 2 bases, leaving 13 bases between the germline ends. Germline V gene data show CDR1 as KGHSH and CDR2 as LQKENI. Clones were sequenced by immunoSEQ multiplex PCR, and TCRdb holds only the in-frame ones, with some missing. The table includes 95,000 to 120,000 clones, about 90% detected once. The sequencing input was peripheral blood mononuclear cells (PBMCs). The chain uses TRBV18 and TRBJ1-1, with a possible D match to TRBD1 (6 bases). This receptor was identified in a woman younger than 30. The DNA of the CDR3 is TGTGCCAGCTCACCCCCCAGGGGAGGTAACACTGAAGCTTTCTTT. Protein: CASSPPRGGNTEAFF.